This T cell receptor beta chain emerged from a study of spatial heterogeneity in lung cancer (dated by TCRdb to the late 2010s). A note on the overall study: More beta-chain than alpha-chain transcripts were consistently detected, likely reflecting higher beta-chain transcript abundance. At surgery, both alpha and beta chains were TCR-sequenced in 220 tumor regions, some 64 matched nontumor lung samples and a few dozen PBMC samples. In the raw uncorrected reads, each unique combination of TCR and UMI appeared on average more than ten times. Nonsynonymous mutation counts, determined by whole-exome sequencing of tumor tissue, were related to features of the TCR repertoire. The study quantitatively compared TCR alpha and beta repertoires across multiple tumor regions, matched nontumor lung and blood in non-small cell lung cancer. Broad study findings and their caveats: Confirming at a functional level the hypothesis that regional TCRs recognize regional mutations was considered to require additional single-cell paired TCR alpha and beta sequencing. Ubiquitous expanded tumor TCRs were found in blood more often at tumor resection than at routine follow-up.

This clonotype was seen ten or more times. Its antigen is still unknown. It has no much larger one-base neighbor in the sample; base qualities were not kept. The method behind the library was 5' RACE. Reads for this sample came from a NextSeq 500. To allow correction of PCR and sequencing errors, the TCR library protocol tagged every TCR cDNA molecule with a unique molecular identifier. The study's processing was this. TCR identification, UMI-based error correction and CDR3 extraction were all carried out with Decombinator tools. Expanded TCRs were defined as those above a frequency of 2 per 1,000, corresponding to the top 1% of the tumor frequency distribution. Renyi diversity was calculated using the R vegan package after each repertoire was subsampled 100 times to 5,000 TCRs. To build CDR3 similarity networks, amino acid triplet string-kernel similarity was used, and CDR3s were connected when their pairwise similarity was above 0.82. Clones were called with MiXCR by TCRdb after fastp trimmed the public reads at Q25, and only in-frame beta chains were retained. Records with the same CDR3 protein are collapsed into one entry carrying the most frequent genes and DNA. These V and J calls derive from TCRdb rather than the authors' analysis. Counted in this sample were about 22,000 distinct CDR3 sequences; approximately 5.8% of them appeared once. The top ten constitute about 35% of the sample.

V is cut by 5 bases and J by 0 bases, and the space between the germline ends is 6 bases. Taken from cysteine to phenylalanine, the CDR3 has 13 residues. Only the CDR3 part of the read is kept: 39 bases, read in frame from the first base. Per the germline V gene (reference sequence), MNHNY is the CDR1 and SVGAGI is the CDR2. The meaning of the sample's time point label: sample taken at primary tumor resection. Samples were obtained from 70 to 85 patients with early-stage, untreated non-small cell lung cancer from the lung TRACERx cohort. For TCR sequencing, whole RNA was extracted from tumor and nontumor lung tissue, or from cryopreserved PBMC samples, and no cell sorting was done. A patient was chosen for TCR sequencing only when enough RNA was available from at least two tumor regions.

The receptor comes from a male donor with early-stage non-small cell lung cancer. The chain employs TRBV6-6 and TRBJ2-3; the D gene assignment is ambiguous. This specimen consisted of PBMCs, obtained at surgery. The nucleotide sequence reads as follows: TGTGCCAGCAGTGGCGGCAGCACAGATACGCAGTATTTT. The translation is CASSGGSTDTQYF.